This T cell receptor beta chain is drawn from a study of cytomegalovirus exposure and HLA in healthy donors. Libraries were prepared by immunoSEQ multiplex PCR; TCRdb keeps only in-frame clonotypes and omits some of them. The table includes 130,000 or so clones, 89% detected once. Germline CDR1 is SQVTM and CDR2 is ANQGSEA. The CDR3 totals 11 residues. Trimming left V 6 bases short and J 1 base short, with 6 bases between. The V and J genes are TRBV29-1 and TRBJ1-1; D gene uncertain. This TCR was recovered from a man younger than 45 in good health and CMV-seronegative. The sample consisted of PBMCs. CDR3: CSVEENTEAFF. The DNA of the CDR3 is TGCAGCGTAGAGGAGAACACTGAAGCTTTCTTT.